What follows describes a single T cell receptor (beta chain). The antigen remains undetermined. This CDR3 has 16 residues. The V gene's germline CDR1 is SQVTM and CDR2 ANQGSEA. Unmatched junction bases numbered 10, after V lost 3 bases and J lost 5 bases. The data stem from a study of shared clonotypes between healthy human individuals. Findings and limits, study-wide: Around 5% was the fraction of naive CD4 clonotypes found shared across a few donors. Compared with clonotypes that all four donors shared, non-shared clonotypes had lower generation probabilities.

Assay execution took place at the deep level. The data were produced by immunoSEQ multiplex PCR, yet TCRdb's version contains in-frame clones alone and is incomplete. Among 750,000 to 1,000,000 clones listed, 90% to 95% were seen once. Terminally differentiated effector memory CD45RA+ cells were left out of the naive CD8 fraction, which was CD45RO-negative and positively selected for CCR7. The gene calls are TRBV29-1 and TRBJ2-5, with TRBD2 matching over 12 bases. This receptor was obtained from a man between 25 and 39 years old in good health. Sample: naive CD8+ T cells sorted from blood. CDR3 coding DNA: TGCAGCGTTGACCAAGTTCTAGCGGGAGGGCCGGAGACCCAGTACTTC. Its protein is CSVDQVLAGGPETQYF.